The present T cell receptor (beta chain) was sequenced within a study of T cell repertoires in cytomegalovirus infection. The wider study: Shared public TCR beta signatures pointed to both CMV infection and a matching HLA type.

Findings and limits, study-wide: Summed public TCR beta family frequency identified CMV carriers bearing the relevant HLA.

Germline V gene lookup returns CDR1 SQVTM and CDR2 ANQGSEA. Trimming took off 1 base at V and 8 bases at J, with 11 bases between the two ends. CDR3 length: 12 residues. TCRdb called the reads again in MiXCR, with one record for every CDR3 protein. The sample lists about 310,000 distinct CDR3 sequences; roughly 25% were seen once. On this clonotype: Its target is not known.

The rearrangement uses TRBV29-1 and TRBJ1-1; D remains ambiguous. This TCR came from a human donor in good health (CMV status not recorded). Some clones in this sample may be carry-over from other donors' samples. The specimen comprised cultured PBMCs, sampled from culture after CMV antigen stimulation. The CDR3 sequence is CSVEGVDPEAFF. CDR3 DNA sequence: TGCAGCGTTGAAGGGGTCGACCCAGAAGCTTTCTTT. The entire variable domain, with the rest obtained from reference TRBV29-1 and TRBJ1-1, is as follows: SAVISQKPSRDICQRGTSLTIQCQVDSQVTMMFWYRQQPGQSLTLIATANQGSEATYESGFVIDKFPISRPNLTFSTLTVSNMSPEDSSIYLCSVEGVDPEAFFGQGTRLTVV.